The clone carrying this T cell receptor beta chain was seen a few times. This specimen belongs to a study of early T cells in non-severe SARS-CoV-2 infection. TCRdb ran MiXCR on the 5' RACE reads and lists one entry per CDR3 protein. The sample includes fewer than 120,000 distinct CDR3 sequences, roughly 12% of them seen just once. Germline assignment: CDR1 SEHNR and CDR2 FQNEAQ (reference sequence). The CDR3 spans 12 residues. V lost 5 bases and J 6 bases, leaving 7 bases between the germline ends. The sequence was collected from an adult who was a healthcare worker with PCR-confirmed SARS-CoV-2 infection or an uninfected control (not recorded which). Sequencing was performed on whole blood, taken at baseline. The chain carries TRBV7-9 and TRBJ1-4; possible D gene TRBD1, 6 bases. The CDR3 bases are TGTGCCAGCAGCCACAGGGATGAAAAACTGTTTTTT. This encodes CASSHRDEKLFF.